This T cell receptor beta chain was identified in a study of early T cells in non-severe SARS-CoV-2 infection. Background on the study: With bulk RNA from unsorted whole blood as input, sequencing yielded unpaired chains. Broader study findings: Private and CD4 specificities were missed by VDJdb matching, skewed to anti-spike CD8.

Germline V gene data show CDR1 as DFQATT and CDR2 as SNEGSKA (reference sequence). CDR3 length: 15 residues. V was clipped by 5 bases and J by 4 bases, with 20 bases between them. As part of library construction, unique molecular identifiers were attached to individual cDNA molecules. MiXCR was run by TCRdb on the 5' RACE reads, yielding one entry per CDR3 protein. Of approximately 66,000 distinct CDR3 sequences in the sample, roughly an eighth were seen once. In its sample, this clonotype was seen many times. Its antigen is not known. The sequenced sample consisted of whole blood. The receptor comes from an adult who was a healthcare worker with PCR-confirmed SARS-CoV-2 infection or an uninfected control (not recorded which). This chain links TRBV20-1 with TRBJ1-2; D is ambiguous. The CDR3 here is CSASHTGNHAYGYTF. The CDR3 bases are TGCAGTGCTTCCCATACTGGGAATCACGCCTATGGCTACACCTTC.